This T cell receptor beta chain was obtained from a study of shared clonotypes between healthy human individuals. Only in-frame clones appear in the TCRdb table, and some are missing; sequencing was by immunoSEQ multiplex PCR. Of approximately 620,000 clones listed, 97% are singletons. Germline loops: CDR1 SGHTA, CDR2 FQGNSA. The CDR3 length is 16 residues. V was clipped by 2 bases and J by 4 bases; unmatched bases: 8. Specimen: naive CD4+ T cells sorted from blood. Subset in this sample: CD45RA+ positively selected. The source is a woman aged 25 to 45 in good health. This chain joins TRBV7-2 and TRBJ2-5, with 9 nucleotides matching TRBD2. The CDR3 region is CASSLRLAGAGETQYF. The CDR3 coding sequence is TGTGCCAGCAGCTTAAGGTTAGCGGGAGCTGGAGAGACCCAGTACTTC.